Here is one T cell receptor (beta chain) with its context. The antigen remains unidentified. Per the original methods: Productive clonotypes were detectable down to 2.59 x 10-5 frequency. The repertoire was sequenced with immunoSEQ multiplex PCR; TCRdb's copy has only in-frame clones and lacks some. That table furnishes V, J and clone size, whereas the DNA furnished D and trimming. The table records approximately 30,000 clones, around 80% of them present only once. The sample originates from a study of STAT5B mutations in CD4+ large granular lymphocyte leukemia. About the research overall: Among healthy controls, a particular HLA allele went with more CDR3 'QG' motifs.

Overall study findings and caveats: Main leukemic clonotypes were patient-specific, but roughly 25% appeared at low frequency elsewhere. Compared with healthy controls (2/35), patient top clones favored TRBV06 (8/27).

V lost 2 bases and J lost 4, with 11 bases in between. CDR1 and CDR2 from the germline V gene are SNHLY and FYNNEI. The CDR3 consists of 15 residues. J is TRBJ1-4 and V is TRBV2; possibly TRBD1 for D (6 bases). This receptor was obtained from a human donor in good health. The sequencing sample was made of CD4+ T cells from blood buffy coats. CDR3: CASSEFGQNNEKLFF. CDR3 nucleotides: TGTGCCAGCAGTGAATTTGGACAGAATAATGAAAAACTGTTTTTT.